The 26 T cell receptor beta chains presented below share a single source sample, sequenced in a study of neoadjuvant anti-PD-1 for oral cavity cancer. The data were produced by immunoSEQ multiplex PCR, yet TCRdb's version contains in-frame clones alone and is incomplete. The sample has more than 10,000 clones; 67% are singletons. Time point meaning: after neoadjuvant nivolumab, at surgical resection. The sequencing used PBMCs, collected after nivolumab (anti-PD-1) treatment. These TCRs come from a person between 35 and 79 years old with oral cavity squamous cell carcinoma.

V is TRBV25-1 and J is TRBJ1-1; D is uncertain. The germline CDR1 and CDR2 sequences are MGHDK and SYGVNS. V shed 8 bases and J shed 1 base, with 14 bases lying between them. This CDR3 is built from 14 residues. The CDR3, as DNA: TGTGCCAGCGCTTCCCCCCGATCGAACACTGAAGCTTTCTTT. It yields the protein CASASPRSNTEAFF.

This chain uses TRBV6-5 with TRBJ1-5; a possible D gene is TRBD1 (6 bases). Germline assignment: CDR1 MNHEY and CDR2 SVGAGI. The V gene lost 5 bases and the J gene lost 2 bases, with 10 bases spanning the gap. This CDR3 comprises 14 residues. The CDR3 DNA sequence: TGTGCCAGCAGTAGGGGGGACGGCAATCAGCCCCAGCATTTT. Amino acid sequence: CASSRGDGNQPQHF.

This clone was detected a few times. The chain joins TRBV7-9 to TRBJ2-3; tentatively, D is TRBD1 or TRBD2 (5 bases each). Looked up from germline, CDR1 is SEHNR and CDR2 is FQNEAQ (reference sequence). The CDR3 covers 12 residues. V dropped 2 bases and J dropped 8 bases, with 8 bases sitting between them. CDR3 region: CASSLPRGTQYF. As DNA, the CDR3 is TGTGCCAGCAGCTTACCGAGGGGTACGCAGTATTTT.

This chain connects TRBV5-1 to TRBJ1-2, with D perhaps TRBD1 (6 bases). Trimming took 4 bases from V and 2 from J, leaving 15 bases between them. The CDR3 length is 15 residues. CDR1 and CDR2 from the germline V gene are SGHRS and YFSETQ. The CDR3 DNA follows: TGCGCCAGCAGCCCAACCGGGACACAAAACTATGGCTACACCTTC. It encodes CASSPTGTQNYGYTF.

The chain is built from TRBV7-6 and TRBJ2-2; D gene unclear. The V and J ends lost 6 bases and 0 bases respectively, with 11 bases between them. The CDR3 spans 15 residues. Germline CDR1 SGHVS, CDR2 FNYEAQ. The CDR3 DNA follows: TGTGCCAGCAGGGTTGGCGGAGCGAACACCGGGGAGCTGTTTTTT. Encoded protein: CASRVGGANTGELFF.

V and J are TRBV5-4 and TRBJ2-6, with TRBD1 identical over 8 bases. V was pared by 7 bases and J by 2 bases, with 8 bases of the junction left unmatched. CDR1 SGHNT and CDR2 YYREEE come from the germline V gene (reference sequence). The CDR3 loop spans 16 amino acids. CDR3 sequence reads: CASALSGGAGANVLTF. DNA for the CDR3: TGTGCCAGCGCCCTCTCAGGGGGCGCTGGGGCCAACGTCCTGACTTTC.

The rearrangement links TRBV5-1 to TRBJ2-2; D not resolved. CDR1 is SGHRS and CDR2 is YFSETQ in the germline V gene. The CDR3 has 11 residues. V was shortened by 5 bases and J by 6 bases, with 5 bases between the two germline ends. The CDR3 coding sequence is TGCGCCAGCAGGGGGTCCGGGGAGCTGTTTTTT. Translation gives CASRGSGELFF. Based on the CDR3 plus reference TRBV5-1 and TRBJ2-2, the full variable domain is KAGVTQTPRYLIKTRGQQVTLSCSPISGHRSVSWYQQTPGQGLQFLFEYFSETQRNKGNFPGRFSGRQFSNSRSEMNVSTLELGDSALYLCASRGSGELFFGEGSRLTVL.

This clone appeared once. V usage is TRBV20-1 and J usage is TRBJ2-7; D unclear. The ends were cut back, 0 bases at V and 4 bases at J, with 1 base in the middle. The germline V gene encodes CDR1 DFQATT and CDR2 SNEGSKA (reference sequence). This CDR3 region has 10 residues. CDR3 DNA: TGCAGTGCTAGAGATTACGAGCAGTACTTC. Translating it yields CSARDYEQYF.

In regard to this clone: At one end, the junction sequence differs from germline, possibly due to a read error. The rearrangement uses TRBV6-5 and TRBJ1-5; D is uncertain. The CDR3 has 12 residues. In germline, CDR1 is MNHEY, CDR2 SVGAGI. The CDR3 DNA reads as TGTACCAGTGGACGGTACAATCAGCCCCAGCATTTT. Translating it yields CTSGRYNQPQHF.

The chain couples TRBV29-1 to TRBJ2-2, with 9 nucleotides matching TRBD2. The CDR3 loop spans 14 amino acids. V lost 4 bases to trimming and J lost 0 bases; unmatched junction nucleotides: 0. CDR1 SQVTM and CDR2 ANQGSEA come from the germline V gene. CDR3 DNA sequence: TGCAGCGTTGGACTAGCGGCGAACACCGGGGAGCTGTTTTTT. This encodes CSVGLAANTGELFF.

DNA for the CDR3: TGTGCCAGCACAGAGGGGGCGGCTAGCACAGATACGCAGTATTTT. Protein product: CASTEGAASTDTQYF. This rearrangement joins TRBV27 to TRBJ2-3; 7 bases match TRBD1. Trimming took 7 bases from V and 0 from J; bases not matched to a gene: 7. Germline CDR1 MNHEY, CDR2 SMNVEV (reference sequence). CDR3 length: 15 amino acids.

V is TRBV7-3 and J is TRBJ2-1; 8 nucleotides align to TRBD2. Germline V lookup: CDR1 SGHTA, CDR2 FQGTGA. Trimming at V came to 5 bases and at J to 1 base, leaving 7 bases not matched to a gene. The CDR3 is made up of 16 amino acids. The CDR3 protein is CASSLTAGASYNEQFF. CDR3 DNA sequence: TGTGCCAGCAGCCTCACAGCGGGGGCTTCCTACAATGAGCAGTTCTTC.

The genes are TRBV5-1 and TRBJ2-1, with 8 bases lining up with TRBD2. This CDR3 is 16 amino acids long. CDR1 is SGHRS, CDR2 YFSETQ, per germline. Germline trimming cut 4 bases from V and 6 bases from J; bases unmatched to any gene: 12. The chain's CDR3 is CASSPSGLASGNEQFF. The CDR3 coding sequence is TGCGCCAGCAGCCCGAGCGGACTAGCCAGCGGCAATGAGCAGTTCTTC. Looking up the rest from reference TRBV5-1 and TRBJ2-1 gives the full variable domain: KAGVTQTPRYLIKTRGQQVTLSCSPISGHRSVSWYQQTPGQGLQFLFEYFSETQRNKGNFPGRFSGRQFSNSRSEMNVSTLELGDSALYLCASSPSGLASGNEQFFGPGTRLTVL.

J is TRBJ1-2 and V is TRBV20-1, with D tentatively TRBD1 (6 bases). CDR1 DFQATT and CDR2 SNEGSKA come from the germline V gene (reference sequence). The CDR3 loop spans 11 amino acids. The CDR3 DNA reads TGCAGCGAACAGGGAAACTATGGCTACACCTTC. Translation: CSEQGNYGYTF.

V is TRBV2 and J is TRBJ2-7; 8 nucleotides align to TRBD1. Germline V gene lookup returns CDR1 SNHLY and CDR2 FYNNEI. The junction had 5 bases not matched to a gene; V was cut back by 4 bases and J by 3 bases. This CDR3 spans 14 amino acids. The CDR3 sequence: CASSGTGNLYEQYF. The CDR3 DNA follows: TGTGCCAGCAGTGGGACAGGGAACCTCTACGAGCAGTACTTC.

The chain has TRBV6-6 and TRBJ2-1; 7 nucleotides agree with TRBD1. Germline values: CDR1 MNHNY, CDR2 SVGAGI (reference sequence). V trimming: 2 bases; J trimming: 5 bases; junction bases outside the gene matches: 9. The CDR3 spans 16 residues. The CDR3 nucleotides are TGTGCCAGCAGTTACCCCCGACAGGGTAGGAACAATGAGCAGTTCTTC. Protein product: CASSYPRQGRNNEQFF.

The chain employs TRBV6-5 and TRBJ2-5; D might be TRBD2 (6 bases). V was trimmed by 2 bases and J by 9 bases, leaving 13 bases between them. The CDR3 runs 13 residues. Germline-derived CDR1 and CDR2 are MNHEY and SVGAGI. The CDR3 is CASSYGGERAQYF. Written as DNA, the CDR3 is TGTGCCAGCAGTTACGGAGGGGAGAGGGCCCAGTACTTC.

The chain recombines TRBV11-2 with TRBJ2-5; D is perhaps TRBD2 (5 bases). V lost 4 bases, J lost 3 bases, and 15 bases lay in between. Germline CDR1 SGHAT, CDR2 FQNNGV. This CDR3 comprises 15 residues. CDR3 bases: TGTGCCAGCAGCTCAGAGACTGACGGGGAAGAGACCCAGTACTTC. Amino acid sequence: CASSSETDGEETQYF.

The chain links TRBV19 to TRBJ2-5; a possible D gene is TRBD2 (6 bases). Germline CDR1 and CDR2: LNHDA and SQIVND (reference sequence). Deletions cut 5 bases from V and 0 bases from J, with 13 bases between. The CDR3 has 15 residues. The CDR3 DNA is TGTGCCAGTAGTCCTTTCCGCGGGGACCAAGAGACCCAGTACTTC. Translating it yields CASSPFRGDQETQYF.

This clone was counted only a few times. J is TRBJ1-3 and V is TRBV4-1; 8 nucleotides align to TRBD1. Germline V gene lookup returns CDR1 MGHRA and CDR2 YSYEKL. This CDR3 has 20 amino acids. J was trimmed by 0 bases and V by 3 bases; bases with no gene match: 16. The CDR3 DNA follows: TGCGCCAGCAGCCACCGACTTTCCCCGGACAGGGTCTTCTCTGGAAACACCATATATTTT. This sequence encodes CASSHRLSPDRVFSGNTIYF.

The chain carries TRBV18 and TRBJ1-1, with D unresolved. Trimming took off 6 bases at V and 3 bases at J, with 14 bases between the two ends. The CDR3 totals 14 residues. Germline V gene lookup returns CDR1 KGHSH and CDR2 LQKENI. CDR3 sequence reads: CASSLQPRDTEAFF. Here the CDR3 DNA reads TGTGCCAGCTCGCTACAGCCGAGGGACACTGAAGCTTTCTTT. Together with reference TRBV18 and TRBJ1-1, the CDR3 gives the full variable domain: NAGVMQNPRHLVRRRGQEARLRCSPMKGHSHVYWYRQLPEEGLKFMVYLQKENIIDESGMPKERFSAEFPKEGPSILRIQQVVRGDSAAYFCASSLQPRDTEAFFGQGTRLTVV.

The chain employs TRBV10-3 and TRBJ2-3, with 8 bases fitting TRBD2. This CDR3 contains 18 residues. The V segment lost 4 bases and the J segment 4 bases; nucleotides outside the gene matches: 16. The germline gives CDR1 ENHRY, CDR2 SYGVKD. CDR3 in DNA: TGTGCCATCAGTGGGAGACCTCCGGGACTAGGGGTCGCAGATACGCAGTATTTT. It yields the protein CAISGRPPGLGVADTQYF.

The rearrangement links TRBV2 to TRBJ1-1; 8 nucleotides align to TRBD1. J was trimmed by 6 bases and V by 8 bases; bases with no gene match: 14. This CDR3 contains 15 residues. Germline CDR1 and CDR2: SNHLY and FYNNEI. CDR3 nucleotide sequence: TGTGCCAGCGGCCCTAGACAGGGGCCTGAGGCTGAAGCTTTCTTT. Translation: CASGPRQGPEAEAFF.

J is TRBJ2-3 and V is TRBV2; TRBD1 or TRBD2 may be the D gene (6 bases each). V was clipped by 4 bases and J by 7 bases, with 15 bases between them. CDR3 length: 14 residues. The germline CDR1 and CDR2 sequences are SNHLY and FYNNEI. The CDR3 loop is CASSGVGGANTQYF. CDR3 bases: TGTGCCAGCAGTGGAGTCGGGGGCGCAAATACGCAGTATTTT.

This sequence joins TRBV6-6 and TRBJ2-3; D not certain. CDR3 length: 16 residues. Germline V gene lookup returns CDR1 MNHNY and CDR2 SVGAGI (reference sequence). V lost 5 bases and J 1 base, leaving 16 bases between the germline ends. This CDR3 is CASSQGRTLRTDTQYF. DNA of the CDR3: TGTGCCAGCAGTCAAGGACGGACCCTTCGCACAGATACGCAGTATTTT.

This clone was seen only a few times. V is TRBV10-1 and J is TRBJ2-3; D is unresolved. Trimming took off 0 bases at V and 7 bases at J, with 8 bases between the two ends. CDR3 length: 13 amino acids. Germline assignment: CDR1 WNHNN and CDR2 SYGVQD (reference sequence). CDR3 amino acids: CASSESPSYTQYF. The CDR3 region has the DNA TGCGCCAGCAGTGAGTCACCTTCCTATACGCAGTATTTT.